The 5 T cell receptor beta chains presented below share a single source sample, sequenced in a study of blood T cell repertoires in COVID-19. Clones were read by immunoSEQ multiplex PCR, and TCRdb kept only the in-frame ones, dropping some. This table has hundreds of thousands of clones, roughly nine tenths appearing once. What was sequenced was peripheral blood. These receptors were obtained from a man aged 35 to 55 with acute or convalescent COVID-19.

The chain is built from TRBV9 and TRBJ1-2; D is undetermined. The germline V and J ends were trimmed by 0 bases and 0 bases, with 9 bases remaining between them. Germline V lookup: CDR1 SGDLS, CDR2 YYNGEE. The CDR3 covers 15 residues. CDR3 sequence: CASSVGGEANYGYTF. The DNA of the CDR3 is TGTGCCAGCAGCGTAGGAGGAGAAGCTAACTATGGCTACACCTTC.

CDR3 nucleotides: TGTGCCAGCAGTTACTATGACAGGTACAATCAGCCCCAGCATTTT. Encoded protein: CASSYYDRYNQPQHF. The chain combines TRBV6-2 or TRBV6-3 with TRBJ1-5; D is perhaps TRBD1 (6 bases). Germline-derived CDR1 and CDR2 are MNHEY and SVGEGT. Trimming took 1 base from V and 3 from J, leaving 10 bases between them. The CDR3 spans 15 residues.

This CDR3 reads CASSVGQGNYGYTF. The CDR3 nucleotides are TGTGCCAGTAGTGTGGGACAGGGGAACTATGGCTACACCTTC. The rearrangement joins TRBV19 to TRBJ1-2; 10 bases map to TRBD1. The CDR3 is 14 residues long. CDR1 is LNHDA, CDR2 SQIVND, per germline (reference sequence). Trimming at V came to 5 bases and at J to 2 bases, leaving 2 bases not matched to a gene.

The chain employs TRBV28 and TRBJ2-7, with D hard to call. The V end was cut by 6 bases, the J end by 4 bases, with 13 bases between. The CDR3 contains 13 residues. Germline CDR1 reads MDHEN; CDR2 reads SYDVKM. In DNA, the CDR3 is TGTGCCAGCAGCCTAGGTCCAAGGTACGAGCAGTACTTC. Translating gives CASSLGPRYEQYF.

The CDR3 sequence is CASRPGTSRETQYF. Here the CDR3 DNA reads TGTGCCAGCAGGCCCGGGACTAGCAGAGAGACCCAGTACTTC. The V call is TRBV27, the J call TRBJ2-5; 9 nucleotides agree with TRBD2. The CDR3 has 14 residues. Losses at the gene ends were 6 bases for V and 4 bases for J; bases not matched to a gene: 6. Germline assignment: CDR1 MNHEY and CDR2 SMNVEV (reference sequence).